Each of the 20 T cell receptor beta chains below was sequenced from the same sample in a study of CD8 T cells in ankylosing spondylitis. MiXCR was run by TCRdb on the 5' RACE reads, yielding one entry per CDR3 protein. The data show a few hundred thousand distinct CDR3 sequences, roughly 20% seen once. The source material was blood, either unsorted or a sorted T cell fraction (not recorded which). All receptors derive from a male donor with ankylosing spondylitis or in good health (not recorded which).

This clonotype was counted between two and nine times. The chain combines TRBV5-6 with TRBJ2-5; D is possibly TRBD2 (6 bases). CDR3 length equals 14 residues. Trimming removed 4 bases at V and 5 bases at J, with 15 bases between. The germline V gene has CDR1 SGHDT and CDR2 YYEEEE. CDR3 coding DNA: TGTGCCAGCAGCCCCGGGAGCGGCGCGGAGACCCAGTACTTC. As protein: CASSPGSGAETQYF.

V is TRBV28 and J is TRBJ2-7; 8 positions match TRBD1. The CDR3 covers 15 residues. V was clipped by 5 bases and J by 4 bases; unmatched bases: 10. Germline lookup yields CDR1 MDHEN and CDR2 SYDVKM. The CDR3 nucleotides read TGTGCCAGCAGTAACTCAGGGGGCGCAGGTTACGAGCAGTACTTC. It codes for CASSNSGGAGYEQYF.

The V and J genes are TRBV28 and TRBJ2-1, with unresolved D. V lost 3 bases to trimming and J lost 8 bases, with 8 bases between them. CDR1 MDHEN and CDR2 SYDVKM come from the germline V gene. CDR3 size: 12 residues. The DNA of the CDR3 is TGTGCCAGCAGTTTTGTTAGGGATGAGCAGTTCTTC. Translated, it gives CASSFVRDEQFF.

V gene TRBV5-6 combines with J gene TRBJ2-5; D is tentatively TRBD1 or TRBD2 (6 bases each). V dropped 4 bases and J dropped 5 bases, with 15 bases sitting between them. Germline V gives CDR1 SGHDT, CDR2 YYEEEE. The CDR3 has 14 amino acids. The CDR3 bases are TGTGCCAGCAGCCAAGGGGGGATTAGCGAGACCCAGTACTTC. Its protein is CASSQGGISETQYF.

The chain recombines TRBV7-9 with TRBJ2-7, with D possibly matching TRBD1 (5 bases). CDR3 length: 13 residues. Germline V gives CDR1 SEHNR, CDR2 FQNEAQ (reference sequence). Trimming left V 3 bases short and J 7 bases short, with 13 bases between. This CDR3 reads CASSLSGSGEQYF. The DNA of the CDR3 is TGTGCCAGCAGCTTGTCAGGGTCTGGGGAGCAGTACTTC.

The chain links TRBV9 to TRBJ2-1, with 8 bases that match TRBD2. From germline, CDR1 is SGDLS and CDR2 YYNGEE. V lost 3 bases to trimming and J lost 9 bases; unmatched junction nucleotides: 14. The CDR3 spans 16 residues. As DNA, the CDR3 is TGTGCCAGCAGCGCCTCCACAGCGGGGGATACAATTGAGCAGTTCTTC. Translated, it gives CASSASTAGDTIEQFF. Full variable domain (outside the CDR3, taken from reference TRBV9 and TRBJ2-1): DSGVTQTPKHLITATGQRVTLRCSPRSGDLSVYWYQQSLDQGLQFLIQYYNGEERAKGNILERFSAQQFPDLHSELNLSSLELGDSALYFCASSASTAGDTIEQFFGPGTRLTVL.

In this sample, this clonotype turned up a few times. CDR3 in amino acids: CASSFKQGADEQYF. Here the CDR3 DNA reads TGCGCCAGCAGCTTCAAACAGGGGGCCGACGAGCAGTACTTC. This sequence joins TRBV5-1 and TRBJ2-7; 9 bases line up with TRBD1. Germline V gene lookup returns CDR1 SGHRS and CDR2 YFSETQ. Trimming took 2 bases from V and 5 from J; bases not matched to a gene: 5. The CDR3 extends over 14 amino acids.

The rearrangement uses TRBV4-1 and TRBJ2-7; no reliable D call. Germline V gives CDR1 MGHRA, CDR2 YSYEKL. Trimming took 4 bases from V and 3 from J, leaving 13 bases between them. CDR3 length equals 14 residues. CDR3 in amino acids: CASSPNPAYYEQYF. DNA of the CDR3: TGCGCCAGCAGCCCGAACCCCGCCTACTACGAGCAGTACTTC.

Many counts were recorded for this clonotype. The CDR3: CASSESTGDEQFF. For the CDR3, the DNA is TGCGCCAGCAGTGAGTCGACGGGGGATGAGCAGTTCTTC. The chain recombines TRBV10-1 with TRBJ2-1, with D perhaps TRBD2 (6 bases). The CDR3 sequence is 13 residues long. The ends were cut back, 0 bases at V and 8 bases at J, with 8 bases in the middle. Germline CDR1 reads WNHNN; CDR2 reads SYGVQD (reference sequence).

This clonotype has a handful of counts. The chain uses TRBV11-2 and TRBJ2-1; 10 nucleotides align to TRBD2. Germline values: CDR1 SGHAT, CDR2 FQNNGV. The V gene end was trimmed by 1 base and the J gene end by 7 bases; junction bases not matched to a gene: 7. The CDR3 is 16 residues long. CDR3: CASSLGGGGLANEQFF. CDR3 sequence (DNA): TGTGCCAGCAGCTTAGGAGGGGGGGGACTAGCGAATGAGCAGTTCTTC.

This clonotype has a handful of counts. The chain links TRBV7-9 to TRBJ2-5; 9 nucleotides line up with TRBD1. Trimming took 6 bases from V and 5 from J; bases not matched to a gene: 7. Germline V gene data show CDR1 as SEHNR and CDR2 as FQNEAQ (reference sequence). This CDR3 comprises 14 residues. The CDR3 DNA follows: TGTGCCAGCAGAAATACAGGGGGCCGGGAGACCCAGTACTTC. Translating it yields CASRNTGGRETQYF.

This clonotype occurred a few times. The gene calls are TRBV29-1 and TRBJ2-2; 12 bases map to TRBD1. Germline V gene lookup returns CDR1 SQVTM and CDR2 ANQGSEA. CDR3 length: 15 residues. Trimming cost V 0 bases and J 8 bases; bases outside gene matches: 4. CDR3 loop: CSVEEGQGASGELFF. CDR3 bases: TGCAGCGTTGAAGAGGGACAGGGGGCATCTGGGGAGCTGTTTTTT.

This clonotype was picked up many times. The V gene is TRBV4-2, the J gene TRBJ2-1, with 8 bases lining up with TRBD2. Losses at the gene ends were 0 bases for V and 2 bases for J; bases not matched to a gene: 3. Per the germline V gene, CDR1 is LGHNA and CDR2 is YNFKEQ. The CDR3 has 16 residues. CDR3 sequence reads: CASSQDERGTYNEQFF. The CDR3 nucleotides read TGTGCCAGCAGCCAAGATGAGCGGGGGACCTACAATGAGCAGTTCTTC.

This rearrangement joins TRBV4-2 to TRBJ2-1, with a possible D match to TRBD2 (6 bases). V was shortened by 3 bases and J by 7 bases, with 22 bases between the two germline ends. CDR1 and CDR2 from the germline V gene are LGHNA and YNFKEQ. The CDR3 is 17 residues long. The CDR3 DNA reads TGTGCCAGCAGCCACCGACAGAGCCGGGACTGGCTAAATGAGCAGTTCTTC. Its protein is CASSHRQSRDWLNEQFF.

This clonotype has just a few counts. The rearrangement joins TRBV4-1 to TRBJ2-7; D is tentatively TRBD1 or TRBD2 (5 bases each). CDR3 length: 15 residues. Trimming took 4 bases from V and 0 from J, leaving 13 bases between them. CDR1 and CDR2 from the germline V gene are MGHRA and YSYEKL. CDR3 in DNA: TGCGCCAGCAGCCTACGGGACGACCCCTCCTACGAGCAGTACTTC. Translated, it gives CASSLRDDPSYEQYF.

This sequence joins TRBV29-1 and TRBJ2-1; D remains unclear. Trimming removed 4 bases from V and 8 bases from J, with 24 bases in between. CDR1 SQVTM and CDR2 ANQGSEA come from the germline V gene. This CDR3 is built from 16 residues. The CDR3 coding sequence is TGCAGCGTTGTAGTAGTATCCTCGGTCCGTAGGGATGAGCAGTTCTTC. Translated, it gives CSVVVVSSVRRDEQFF.

This clonotype has just a few counts. The genes are TRBV20-1 and TRBJ2-2, with D uncertain. Germline V gene data show CDR1 as DFQATT and CDR2 as SNEGSKA (reference sequence). The CDR3 runs 13 residues. Trimming took off 4 bases at V and 2 bases at J, with 8 bases between the two ends. The CDR3 loop reads CSAKGQNTGELFF. The CDR3, as DNA: TGCAGTGCTAAGGGCCAAAACACCGGGGAGCTGTTTTTT.

This clonotype was observed a few times. This chain connects TRBV12-3 or TRBV12-4 to TRBJ2-7; 13 nucleotides match TRBD2. Losses at the gene ends were 6 bases for V and 2 bases for J; bases not matched to a gene: 7. This CDR3 comprises 16 residues. The CDR3 bases are TGTGCCAGCAGCCCGGGACTAGCGGGGACTACCTACGAGCAGTACTTC. This encodes CASSPGLAGTTYEQYF.

This clonotype appeared a few times. The genes are TRBV3-1 and TRBJ2-3, with 7 bases that match TRBD2. This CDR3 is 15 amino acids long. J gave up 0 bases and V 4 bases, and 4 bases lay outside the gene matches. CDR1 is LGHDT and CDR2 is YNNKEL in the germline V gene (reference sequence). CDR3 in DNA: TGTGCCAGCAGCCCCCTAGCGGTCAGCACAGATACGCAGTATTTT. Translated: CASSPLAVSTDTQYF.

This clonotype was seen a handful of times. The rearrangement uses TRBV10-3 and TRBJ2-2, with D perhaps matching TRBD1 (6 bases). CDR3 length: 18 amino acids. Germline-derived CDR1 and CDR2 are ENHRY and SYGVKD. V dropped 0 bases and J dropped 2 bases, with 16 bases sitting between them. CDR3 sequence reads: CAISESGWAGDNTGELFF. The CDR3 coding sequence is TGTGCCATCAGTGAGTCGGGTTGGGCAGGGGATAACACCGGGGAGCTGTTTTTT.